The TCR beta chain described here comes from a study of blood T cells in healthy people across ages. Whole-study findings and limits: Estimates based on one million T cells were treated as lower bounds. Reliance upon unsorted PBMCs precluded definitive naive versus antigen-experienced comparison.

Alongside a J-beta primer mix, a sample-barcoded 5' primer served in a second PCR lasting roughly 7 to 12 cycles. A template-switch adaptor with 12 random nucleotides tagged each cDNA molecule. A single record per CDR3 protein comes from TCRdb applying MiXCR to the 5' RACE reads. The data contain some 1.1 million distinct CDR3 sequences, around two fifths of them seen just once; the ten biggest clones take up 10% to 15%. For every donor, a draw yielded around 9.4 milliliters of peripheral blood. The CDR3 sequence is 15 residues long. Germline values: CDR1 LGHNA, CDR2 YSLEER. V was clipped by 0 bases and J by 4 bases, with 9 bases between them. Concerning this clonotype itself: Its antigen remains unidentified.

Source material: blood. V and J are TRBV4-3 and TRBJ2-2; no clear D. The sequence was collected from a man aged 18 to 29 in good health. CDR3 sequence reads: CASSQDLVSTGELFF. CDR3 DNA: TGCGCCAGCAGCCAAGATTTAGTCAGCACCGGGGAGCTGTTTTTT.